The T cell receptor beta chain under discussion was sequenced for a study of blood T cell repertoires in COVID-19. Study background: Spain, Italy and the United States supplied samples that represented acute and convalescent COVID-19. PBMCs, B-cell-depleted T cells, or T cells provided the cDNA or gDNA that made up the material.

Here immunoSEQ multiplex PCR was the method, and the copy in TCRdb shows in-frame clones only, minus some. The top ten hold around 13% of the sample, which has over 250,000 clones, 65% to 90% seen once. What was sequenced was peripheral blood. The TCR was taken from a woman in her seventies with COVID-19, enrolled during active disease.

The CDR3: CASSSRGQSSTNTGELFF. CDR3 nucleotide sequence: TGTGCCAGTAGTTCTAGAGGACAGTCCAGTACGAACACCGGGGAGCTGTTTTTT. V is TRBV19 and J is TRBJ2-2; a possible D gene is TRBD1 (6 bases). Germline V CDR1 and CDR2: LNHDA, SQIVND (reference sequence). The CDR3 loop spans 18 amino acids. V lost 5 bases to trimming and J lost 0 bases, with 19 bases between them.